This TCR beta chain originates from a study of blood T cell repertoires in COVID-19. From germline, CDR1 is SGHTA and CDR2 FQGNSA. The ends were cut back, 4 bases at V and 0 bases at J, with 6 bases in the middle. This CDR3 contains 13 residues. Profiled with immunoSEQ multiplex PCR; TCRdb holds only in-frame clones, not every one. Among hundreds of thousands of clones, around 84% were seen once, and the ten largest hold less than 2%. This TCR derives from a man aged 35 to 55 who had recovered from COVID-19. Material for sequencing was PBMCs or T cells enriched from blood (not recorded which). The chain carries TRBV7-2 and TRBJ1-1; D unresolved. DNA for the CDR3: TGTGCCAGCAGCTCACAGATGAACACTGAAGCTTTCTTT. Protein: CASSSQMNTEAFF. The variable domain in full, with the rest retrieved from reference TRBV7-2 and TRBJ1-1, is GAGVSQSPSNKVTEKGKDVELRCDPISGHTALYWYRQSLGQGLEFLIYFQGNSAPDKSGLPSDRFSAERTGGSVSTLTIQRTQQEDSAVYLCASSSQMNTEAFFGQGTRLTVV.